Listed below are T cell receptor beta chains from one sample, sequenced in a study of blood T cell repertoires in COVID-19. Using immunoSEQ multiplex PCR, the repertoire was profiled, and TCRdb retains in-frame clones only, with some absent. The sample includes just over 95,000 clones, roughly 80% of them seen just once. The sample consisted of peripheral blood. The receptor source for this set is a man older than 75 with acute or convalescent COVID-19. CDR3s include the opening cysteine and the closing phenylalanine or tryptophan. The order of the fields is V gene, D gene, J gene, CDR3 protein, CDR3 DNA. The D gene is left open where the match is weak.

TRBV19	TRBD2	TRBJ2-2	CASLRGARDTGELFF	TGTGCCAGTCTGCGGGGGGCGCGGGACACCGGGGAGCTGTTTTTT
TRBV5-1	TRBD2	TRBJ2-5	CASSLSGGLGETQYF	TGCGCCAGCAGCCTTAGCGGGGGCCTCGGGGAGACCCAGTACTTC
TRBV18	TRBD1	TRBJ1-3	CASSPSGGLRNTIYF	TGTGCCAGCTCACCCTCAGGGGGCCTCAGAAACACCATATATTTT
TRBV15	TRBD1	TRBJ1-5	CATSRQGQGLGPQHF	TGTGCCACCTCCCGGCAGGGACAGGGCCTTGGGCCCCAGCATTTT
TRBV7-9	.	TRBJ2-7	CASFDSPGHEQYF	TGTGCCAGCTTTGACAGCCCCGGACACGAGCAGTACTTC
TRBV11-3	TRBD2	TRBJ2-7	CASSLGLKGGRLDEQYF	TGTGCCAGCAGCTTGGGTCTTAAGGGAGGGCGTTTGGACGAGCAGTACTTC
TRBV5-1	.	TRBJ1-2	CASSATINYGYTF	TGCGCCAGCAGCGCAACAATTAACTATGGCTACACCTTC
TRBV19	.	TRBJ1-3	CASSIGRAGNTIYF	TGTGCCAGTAGTATAGGGAGGGCCGGAAACACCATATATTTT
TRBV24-1	TRBD1	TRBJ2-3	CATSERDRGPDTQYF	TGTGCCACCAGTGAGCGGGACAGGGGCCCAGATACGCAGTATTTT
TRBV9	TRBD2	TRBJ2-1	CASSVDPRGRNNEQFF	TGTGCCAGCAGCGTAGATCCCCGCGGGAGAAACAATGAGCAGTTCTTC